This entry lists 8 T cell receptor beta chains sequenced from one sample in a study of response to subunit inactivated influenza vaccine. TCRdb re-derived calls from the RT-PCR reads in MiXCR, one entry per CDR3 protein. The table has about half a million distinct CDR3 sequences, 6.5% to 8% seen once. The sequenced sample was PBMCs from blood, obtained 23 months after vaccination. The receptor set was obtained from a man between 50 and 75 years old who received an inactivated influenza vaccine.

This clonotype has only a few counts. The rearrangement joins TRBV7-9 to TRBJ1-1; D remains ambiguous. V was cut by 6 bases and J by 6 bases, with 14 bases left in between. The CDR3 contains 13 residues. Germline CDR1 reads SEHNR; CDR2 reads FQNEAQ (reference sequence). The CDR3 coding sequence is TGTGCCAGCAGTTTCGGCTTGGAGGCTGAAGCTTTCTTT. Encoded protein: CASSFGLEAEAFF.

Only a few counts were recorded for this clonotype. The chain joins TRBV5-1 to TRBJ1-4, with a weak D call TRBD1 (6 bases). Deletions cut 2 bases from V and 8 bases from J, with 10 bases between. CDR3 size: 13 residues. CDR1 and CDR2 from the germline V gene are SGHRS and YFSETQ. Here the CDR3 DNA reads TGCGCCAGCAGCTTTCAGGGGTTGGAAAAACTGTTTTTT. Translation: CASSFQGLEKLFF. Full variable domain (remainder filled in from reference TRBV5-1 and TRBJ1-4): KAGVTQTPRYLIKTRGQQVTLSCSPISGHRSVSWYQQTPGQGLQFLFEYFSETQRNKGNFPGRFSGRQFSNSRSEMNVSTLELGDSALYLCASSFQGLEKLFFGSGTQLSVL.

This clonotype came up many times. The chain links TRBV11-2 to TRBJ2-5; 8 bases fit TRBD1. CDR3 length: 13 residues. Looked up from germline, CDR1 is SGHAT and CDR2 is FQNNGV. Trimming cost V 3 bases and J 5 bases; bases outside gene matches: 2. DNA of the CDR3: TGTGCCAGCAGCTTCAGGACAGGGGAGACCCAGTACTTC. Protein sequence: CASSFRTGETQYF.

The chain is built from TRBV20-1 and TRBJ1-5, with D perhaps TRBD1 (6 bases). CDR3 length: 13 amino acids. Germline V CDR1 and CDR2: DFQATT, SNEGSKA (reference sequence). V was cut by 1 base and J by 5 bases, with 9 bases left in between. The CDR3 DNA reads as TGCAGTGCTAGAGGACAGGCTCATCAGCCCCAGCATTTT. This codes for CSARGQAHQPQHF.

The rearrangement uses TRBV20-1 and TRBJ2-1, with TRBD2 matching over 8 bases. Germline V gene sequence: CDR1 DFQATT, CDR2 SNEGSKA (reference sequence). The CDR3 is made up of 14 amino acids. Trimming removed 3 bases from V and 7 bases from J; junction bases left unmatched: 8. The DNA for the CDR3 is TGCAGTGCTAGCCGCGGGGGGCCTGGGAATGAGCAGTTCTTC. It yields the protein CSASRGGPGNEQFF.

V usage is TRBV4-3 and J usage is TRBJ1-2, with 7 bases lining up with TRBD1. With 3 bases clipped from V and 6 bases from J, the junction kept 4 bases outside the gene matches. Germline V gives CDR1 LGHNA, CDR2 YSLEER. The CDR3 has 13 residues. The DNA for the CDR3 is TGCGCCAGCAGCCAGGGAGGGGGCGATGGCTACACCTTC. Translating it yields CASSQGGGDGYTF.

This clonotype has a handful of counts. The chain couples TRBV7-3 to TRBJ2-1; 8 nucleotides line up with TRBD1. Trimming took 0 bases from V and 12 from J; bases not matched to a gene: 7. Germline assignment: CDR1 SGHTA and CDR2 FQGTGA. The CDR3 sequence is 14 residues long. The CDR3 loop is CASSLTGGQGRQFF. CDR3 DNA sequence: TGTGCCAGCAGCTTAACGGGCGGACAGGGACGGCAGTTCTTC.

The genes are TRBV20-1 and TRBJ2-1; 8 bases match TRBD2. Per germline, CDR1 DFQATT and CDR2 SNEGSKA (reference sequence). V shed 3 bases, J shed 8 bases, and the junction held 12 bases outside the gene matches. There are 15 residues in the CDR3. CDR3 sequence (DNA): TGCAGTGCTAGCGAACACGGGGGGGCGGGTTATGAGCAGTTCTTC. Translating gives CSASEHGGAGYEQFF.